Listed here are 5 T cell receptor beta chains from one sample, sequenced in a study of T cells expressing NK-cell markers. After re-calling the 5' RACE reads, TCRdb lists one entry per CDR3 protein, DNA absent. The sample's table shows roughly 450,000 distinct CDR3 sequences. The sample consisted of blood T cells: a sorted CD56 or NKG2C T cell subset, CD4+ or CD8+ T cells, or bulk PBMC T cells (not recorded which). Receptors were obtained from a woman between 45 and 65 years old in good health.

V and J are TRBV20-1 and TRBJ2-3; no DNA is available, so the TRBD1 call from TCRdb remains unchecked. The CDR3 covers 16 residues. CDR1 and CDR2 (germline): DFQATT, SNEGSKA (reference sequence). This CDR3 reads CSARDISGRGSDTQYF.

The chain uses TRBV20-1 and TRBJ2-3; TCRdb designates TRBD1, a call that cannot be tested without DNA. The CDR3 totals 13 residues. CDR1 is DFQATT, CDR2 SNEGSKA, per germline (reference sequence). CDR3 amino acids: CSASQGVAGTQYF.

The chain joins TRBV7-2 to TRBJ2-1; TCRdb reports TRBD2, a call that lacks DNA to check it against. Germline lookup yields CDR1 SGHTA and CDR2 FQGNSA. This CDR3 is built from 18 residues. The CDR3 region is CASSRGFPGLARGNEQFF. Looking up the rest from reference TRBV7-2 and TRBJ2-1 gives the full variable domain: GAGVSQSPSNKVTEKGKDVELRCDPISGHTALYWYRQSLGQGLEFLIYFQGNSAPDKSGLPSDRFSAERTGGSVSTLTIQRTQQEDSAVYLCASSRGFPGLARGNEQFFGPGTRLTVL.

The CDR3 here is CASSTSGNEQFF. The chain couples TRBV7-6 to TRBJ2-1; TCRdb gives TRBD2 as the D gene, but with no DNA this cannot be confirmed. Germline V gene data show CDR1 as SGHVS and CDR2 as FNYEAQ. This CDR3 is built from 12 residues.

J is TRBJ1-4 and V is TRBV20-1. CDR1 is DFQATT and CDR2 is SNEGSKA in the germline V gene (reference sequence). This CDR3 is built from 19 residues. CDR3 residues: CSARDRGSGEGIWDEKLFF.